This TCR beta chain was profiled in a study of shared clonotypes between healthy human individuals. Study-wide context: CD4 naive and memory got three plates each, CD8 naive two, CD8 memory one.

Regarding the study as a whole: Incompleteness in sorted-subset sequencing, despite large depth, was shown by rarefaction.

Germline V lookup: CDR1 MNHEY, CDR2 SMNVEV (reference sequence). V lost 5 bases to trimming and J lost 4 bases, with 14 bases between them. The CDR3 loop spans 14 amino acids. About this clone: Its antigen is unknown. Other DNA variants within this sample encode the same CDR3.

Clones were sequenced by immunoSEQ multiplex PCR, and TCRdb holds only the in-frame ones, with some missing. The sample has about 2.5 million clones, 85% to 95% seen once. The receptor's source is a man younger than 35 in good health. Some clones in this sample may be carry-over from other donors' samples. The gene calls are TRBV27 and TRBJ1-2, with a possible D match to TRBD1 (6 bases). Sequencing was carried out using naive CD4+ T cells from PBMCs. Subset defined: CD45RA+ positively selected. The CDR3 is CASSPRGAGYGYTF. The CDR3 region has the DNA TGTGCCAGCAGTCCCCGGGGGGCTGGCTATGGCTACACCTTC.